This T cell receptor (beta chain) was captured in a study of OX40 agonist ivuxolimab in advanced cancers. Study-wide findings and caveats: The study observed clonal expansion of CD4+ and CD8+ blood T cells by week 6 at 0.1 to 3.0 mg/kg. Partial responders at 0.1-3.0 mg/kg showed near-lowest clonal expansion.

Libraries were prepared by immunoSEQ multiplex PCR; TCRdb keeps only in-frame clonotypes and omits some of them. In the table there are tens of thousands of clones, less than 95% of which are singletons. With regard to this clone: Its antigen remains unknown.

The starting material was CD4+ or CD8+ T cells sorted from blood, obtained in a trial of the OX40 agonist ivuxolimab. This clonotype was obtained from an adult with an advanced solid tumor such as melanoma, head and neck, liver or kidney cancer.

As DNA, the CDR3 is TGTGCCAGCAGCCTCTCACCGACAGGGGGAGAGACCCAGTACTTC. Translated: CASSLSPTGGETQYF. The chain couples TRBV5-5 to TRBJ2-5, with TRBD1 identical over 9 bases. The CDR3 spans 15 residues. J gave up 4 bases and V 4 bases, and 8 bases lay outside the gene matches. Germline CDR1 SGHKS, CDR2 YYEKEE (reference sequence).